Following are 14 T cell receptor beta chains from one sample sequenced in a study of blood T cell repertoires in COVID-19. Libraries were prepared by immunoSEQ multiplex PCR; TCRdb keeps only in-frame clonotypes and omits some of them. The table shows around 230,000 clones, with approximately 89% occurring only once. The material sequenced was PBMCs or T cells enriched from blood (not recorded which). All receptors come from a middle-aged woman with acute COVID-19.

The genes are TRBV27 and TRBJ1-2, with D uncertain. V was clipped by 0 bases and J by 2 bases, with 4 bases between them. CDR3 length: 13 amino acids. Per the germline V gene, CDR1 is MNHEY and CDR2 is SMNVEV (reference sequence). The CDR3 nucleotides are TGTGCCAGCAGTTTATCGCGGAACTATGGCTACACCTTC. This sequence encodes CASSLSRNYGYTF.

The chain has TRBV19 and TRBJ1-5; D is ambiguous. Deletions cut 6 bases from V and 5 bases from J, with 14 bases between. The CDR3 runs 14 residues. CDR1 and CDR2 from the germline V gene are LNHDA and SQIVND (reference sequence). The CDR3 region is CASRTGSRDQPQHF. The CDR3 DNA reads TGTGCCAGTAGAACCGGGTCCCGAGATCAGCCCCAGCATTTT. Filled out from reference TRBV19 and TRBJ1-5, the complete variable domain reads DGGITQSPKYLFRKEGQNVTLSCEQNLNHDAMYWYRQDPGQGLRLIYYSQIVNDFQKGDIAEGYSVSREKKESFPLTVTSAQKNPTAFYLCASRTGSRDQPQHFGDGTRLSIL.

This chain uses TRBV4-3 with TRBJ1-6, with TRBD1 identical over 8 bases. Germline V gives CDR1 LGHNA, CDR2 YSLEER. The CDR3 runs 15 residues. J gave up 2 bases and V 4 bases, and 1 base lay outside the gene matches. CDR3 residues: CASSLQGAYNSPLHF. The CDR3 DNA reads TGCGCCAGCAGCCTACAGGGGGCCTATAATTCACCCCTCCACTTT.

The V gene is TRBV5-1, the J gene TRBJ1-2; maybe TRBD1 (6 bases). V dropped 3 bases and J dropped 4 bases, with 13 bases sitting between them. CDR1 is SGHRS, CDR2 YFSETQ, per germline. The CDR3 spans 14 residues. The CDR3 region is CASSSTTGTYGYTF. The CDR3 DNA reads as TGCGCCAGCAGCTCCACTACAGGGACCTATGGCTACACCTTC.

This clone appeared a single time. The chain employs TRBV2 and TRBJ2-3, with TRBD2 identical over 8 bases. Per the germline V gene, CDR1 is SNHLY and CDR2 is FYNNEI. Trimming at V came to 4 bases and at J to 2 bases, leaving 5 bases not matched to a gene. CDR3 length equals 15 residues. In DNA, the CDR3 is TGTGCCAGCAGTGTGGAGCGGGGGTACACAGATACGCAGTATTTT. Translating gives CASSVERGYTDTQYF.

As to this clone: Relative to the germline gene, one junction end is altered; a read error may explain this. This chain uses TRBV27 with TRBJ2-7; TRBD1 matches at 9 bases. Germline CDR1 and CDR2: MNHEY and SMNVEV (reference sequence). This CDR3 has 13 residues. CDR3 amino acids: CASRLGTGYEQYF. The CDR3 bases are TGTGCCAGCCGTTTAGGGACAGGGTACGAGCAGTACTTC.

The rearrangement joins TRBV5-4 to TRBJ1-4; a weak D match, TRBD1 (6 bases). Germline assignment: CDR1 SGHNT and CDR2 YYREEE (reference sequence). Trimming took 4 bases from V and 5 from J, leaving 15 bases between them. This CDR3 contains 15 residues. In DNA form, the CDR3 reads TGTGCCAGCAGCAATCAGGGGCGCCTAAATGAAAAACTGTTTTTT. Translated: CASSNQGRLNEKLFF.

In the case of this clone: Relative to the germline gene, one junction end is altered; a read error may explain this. The gene calls are TRBV3-1 (or the pseudogene TRBV3-2) and TRBJ1-1, with unresolved D. Germline loops: CDR1 LGHDT, CDR2 YNNKEL (reference sequence). This CDR3 comprises 16 residues. This CDR3 is CASGQRGRTTNTEAFF. The CDR3 nucleotides are TGTGCCAGCGGCCAGCGGGGTCGTACCACGAACACTGAAGCTTTCTTT.

This chain joins TRBV14 and TRBJ1-6; D is ambiguous. V was shortened by 0 bases and J by 9 bases, with 15 bases between the two germline ends. CDR3 length: 16 residues. The germline CDR1 and CDR2 sequences are SGHDN and FVKESK. In DNA form, the CDR3 reads TGTGCCAGCAGCCAAGATGTAGCAGAGAGCGGTTCACCCCTCCACTTT. This sequence encodes CASSQDVAESGSPLHF.

This clone was seen a single time. This chain joins TRBV3-1 (or the pseudogene TRBV3-2) and TRBJ1-6; 10 nucleotides line up with TRBD1. Trimming took 4 bases from V and 7 from J; bases not matched to a gene: 4. Germline loops: CDR1 LGHDT, CDR2 YNNKEL (reference sequence). CDR3 length: 15 residues. CDR3 sequence (DNA): TGTGCCAGCAGCCTGGGACAGGGGAGCAATTCACCCCTCCACTTT. It is translated as CASSLGQGSNSPLHF.

CDR3: CASSHPGLAGVKTQYF. CDR3 sequence (DNA): TGTGCCAGCTCACACCCGGGACTAGCGGGAGTGAAGACCCAGTACTTC. The gene calls are TRBV18 and TRBJ2-5, with 14 bases identical to TRBD2. Germline CDR1 is KGHSH and CDR2 is LQKENI. J lost 6 bases, V lost 4 bases, and 7 bases had no gene match. The CDR3 sequence is 16 residues long.

This chain connects TRBV6-2 or TRBV6-3 to TRBJ2-7, with D possibly TRBD1 on 6 matching bases. The ends were cut back, 3 bases at V and 2 bases at J, with 20 bases in the middle. This CDR3 spans 17 amino acids. The germline gives CDR1 MNHEY, CDR2 SVGEGT. Here the CDR3 reads CASSYHPRDTSAYEQYF. CDR3 DNA: TGTGCCAGCAGTTATCATCCCCGGGACACCTCAGCCTACGAGCAGTACTTC.

The chain has TRBV6-2 or TRBV6-3 and TRBJ2-1, with unresolved D. The CDR3 has 17 residues. CDR1 is MNHEY and CDR2 is SVGEGT in the germline V gene. V was cut by 0 bases and J by 3 bases, with 15 bases left in between. CDR3 bases: TGTGCCAGCAGTTACTCAAGTCTAGTTGTTAACTACAATGAGCAGTTCTTC. Protein: CASSYSSLVVNYNEQFF.

The V call is TRBV7-9, the J call TRBJ2-1; TRBD1 matches at 7 bases. There are 14 residues in the CDR3. Trimming removed 3 bases from V and 10 bases from J; junction bases left unmatched: 9. Per germline, CDR1 SEHNR and CDR2 FQNEAQ (reference sequence). The CDR3 loop is CASSFMTGNSEQFF. The CDR3 DNA sequence: TGTGCCAGCAGCTTTATGACAGGGAATAGCGAGCAGTTCTTC.